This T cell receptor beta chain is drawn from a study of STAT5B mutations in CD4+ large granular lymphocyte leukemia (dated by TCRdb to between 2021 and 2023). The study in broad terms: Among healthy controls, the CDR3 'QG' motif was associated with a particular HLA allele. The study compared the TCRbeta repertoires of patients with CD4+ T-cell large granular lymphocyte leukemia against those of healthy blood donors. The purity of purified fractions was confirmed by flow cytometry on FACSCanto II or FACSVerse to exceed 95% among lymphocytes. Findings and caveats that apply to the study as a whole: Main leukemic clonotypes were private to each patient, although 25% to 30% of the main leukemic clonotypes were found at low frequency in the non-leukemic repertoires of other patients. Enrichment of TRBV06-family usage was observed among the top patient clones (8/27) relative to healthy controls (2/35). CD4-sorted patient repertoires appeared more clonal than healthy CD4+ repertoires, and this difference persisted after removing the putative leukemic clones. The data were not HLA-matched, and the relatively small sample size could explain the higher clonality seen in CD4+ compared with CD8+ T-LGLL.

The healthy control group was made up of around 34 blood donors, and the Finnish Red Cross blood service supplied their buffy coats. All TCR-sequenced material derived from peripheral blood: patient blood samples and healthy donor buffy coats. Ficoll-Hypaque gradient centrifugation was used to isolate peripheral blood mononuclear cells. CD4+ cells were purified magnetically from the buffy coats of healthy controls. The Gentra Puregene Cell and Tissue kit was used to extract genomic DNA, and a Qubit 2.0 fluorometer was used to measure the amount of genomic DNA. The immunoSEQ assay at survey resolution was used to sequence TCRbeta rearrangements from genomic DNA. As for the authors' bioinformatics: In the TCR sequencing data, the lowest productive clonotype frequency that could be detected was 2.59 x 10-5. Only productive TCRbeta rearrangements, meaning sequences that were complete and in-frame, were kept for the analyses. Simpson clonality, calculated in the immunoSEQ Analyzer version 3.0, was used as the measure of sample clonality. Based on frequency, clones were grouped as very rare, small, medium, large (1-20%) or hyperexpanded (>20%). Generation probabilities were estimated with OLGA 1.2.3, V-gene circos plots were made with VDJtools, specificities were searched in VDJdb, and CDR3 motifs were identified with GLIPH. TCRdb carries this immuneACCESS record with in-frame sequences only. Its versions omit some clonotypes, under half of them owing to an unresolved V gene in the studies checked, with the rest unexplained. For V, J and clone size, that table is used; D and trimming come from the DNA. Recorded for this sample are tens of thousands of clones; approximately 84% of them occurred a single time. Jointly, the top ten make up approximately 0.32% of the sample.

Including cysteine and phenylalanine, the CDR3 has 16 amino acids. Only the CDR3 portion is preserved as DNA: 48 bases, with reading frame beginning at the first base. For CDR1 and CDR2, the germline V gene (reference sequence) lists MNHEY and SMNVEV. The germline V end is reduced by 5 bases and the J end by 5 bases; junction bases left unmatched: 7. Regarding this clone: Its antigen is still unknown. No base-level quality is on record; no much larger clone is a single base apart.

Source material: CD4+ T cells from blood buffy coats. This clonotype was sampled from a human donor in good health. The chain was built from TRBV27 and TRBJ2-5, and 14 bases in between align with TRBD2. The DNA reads TGTGCCAGCAGTCCGAGGACTAGCGGGGGGCGGGAGACCCAGTACTTC. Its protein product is CASSPRTSGGRETQYF.